This T cell receptor (beta chain) was retrieved from a study of immune cell composition in non-small cell lung cancer. Findings and caveats of the study: Tumour-associated clones >0.5% occurred in approximately 32% of adenocarcinomas, about 80% of squamous.

DNA was extracted from unsorted cell suspensions stored frozen. This clone showed up just a few times. Its antigen remains unidentified. The table came from immunoSEQ multiplex PCR; TCRdb's copy has only in-frame clones and leaves some out. This table holds about 8,300 clones, approximately 76% found once. J lost 0 bases, V lost 6 bases, and 2 bases had no gene match. The CDR3 totals 14 residues. The germline V gene encodes CDR1 SGHTA and CDR2 FQGNSA. This TCR came from a human donor with non-small cell lung cancer. Sequenced: lung tumor tissue. The chain links TRBV7-2 to TRBJ1-3; 7 nucleotides line up with TRBD1. CDR3 sequence: CASSGTASGNTIYF. The CDR3 bases are TGTGCCAGCAGTGGGACAGCCTCTGGAAACACCATATATTTT.